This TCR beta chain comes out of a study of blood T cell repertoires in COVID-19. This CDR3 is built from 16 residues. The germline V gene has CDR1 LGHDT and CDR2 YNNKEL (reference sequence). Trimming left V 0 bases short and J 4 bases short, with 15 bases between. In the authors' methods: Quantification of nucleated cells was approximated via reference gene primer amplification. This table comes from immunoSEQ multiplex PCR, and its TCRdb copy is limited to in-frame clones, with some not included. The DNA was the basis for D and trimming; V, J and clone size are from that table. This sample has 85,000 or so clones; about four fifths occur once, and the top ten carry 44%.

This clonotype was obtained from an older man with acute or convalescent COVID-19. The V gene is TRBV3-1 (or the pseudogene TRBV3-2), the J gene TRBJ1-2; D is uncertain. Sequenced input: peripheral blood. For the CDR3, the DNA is TGTGCCAGCAGCCAAGAACCAGGCCTCGGGATCTATGGCTACACCTTC. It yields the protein CASSQEPGLGIYGYTF.